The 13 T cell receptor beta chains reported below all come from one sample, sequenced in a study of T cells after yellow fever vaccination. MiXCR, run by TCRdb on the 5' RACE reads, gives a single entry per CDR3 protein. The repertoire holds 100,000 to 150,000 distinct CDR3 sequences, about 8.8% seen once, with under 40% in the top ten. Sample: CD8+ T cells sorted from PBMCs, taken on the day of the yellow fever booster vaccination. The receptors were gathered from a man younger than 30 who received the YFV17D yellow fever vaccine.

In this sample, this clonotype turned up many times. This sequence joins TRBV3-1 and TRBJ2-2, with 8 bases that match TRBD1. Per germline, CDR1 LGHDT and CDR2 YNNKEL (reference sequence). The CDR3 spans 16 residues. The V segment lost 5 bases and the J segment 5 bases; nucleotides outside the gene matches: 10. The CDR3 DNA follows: TGTGCCAGCAGCGACTCTACAGGGGGTTGGACCGGGGAGCTGTTTTTT. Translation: CASSDSTGGWTGELFF. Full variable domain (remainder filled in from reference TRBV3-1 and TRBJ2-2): DTAVSQTPKYLVTQMGNDKSIKCEQNLGHDTMYWYKQDSKKFLKIMFSYNNKELIINETVPNRFSPKSPDKAHLNLHINSLELGDSAVYFCASSDSTGGWTGELFFGEGSRLTVL.

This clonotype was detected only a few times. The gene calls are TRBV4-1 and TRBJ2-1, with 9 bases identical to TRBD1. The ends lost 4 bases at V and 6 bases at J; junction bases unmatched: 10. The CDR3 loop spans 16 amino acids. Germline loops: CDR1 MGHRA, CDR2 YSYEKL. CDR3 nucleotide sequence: TGCGCCAGCAGCCTCTTGGGACAGGGTTTTCTCAATGAGCAGTTCTTC. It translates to CASSLLGQGFLNEQFF.

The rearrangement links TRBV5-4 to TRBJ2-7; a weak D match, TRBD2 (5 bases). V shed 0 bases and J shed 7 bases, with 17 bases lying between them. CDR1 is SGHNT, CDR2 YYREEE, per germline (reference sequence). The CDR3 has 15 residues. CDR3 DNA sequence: TGTGCCAGCAGCTTGGATGGACTCACCCCCGGTGAGCAGTACTTC. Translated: CASSLDGLTPGEQYF.

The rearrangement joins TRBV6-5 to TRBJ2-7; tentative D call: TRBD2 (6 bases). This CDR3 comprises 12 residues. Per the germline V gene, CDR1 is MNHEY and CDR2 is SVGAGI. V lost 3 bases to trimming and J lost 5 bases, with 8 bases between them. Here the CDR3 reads CASSYRENEQYV. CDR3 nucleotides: TGTGCCAGCAGTTATCGGGAGAACGAGCAGTACGTC.

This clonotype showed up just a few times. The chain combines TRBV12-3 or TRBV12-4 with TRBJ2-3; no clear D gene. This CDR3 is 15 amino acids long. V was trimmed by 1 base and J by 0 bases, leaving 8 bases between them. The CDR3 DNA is TGTGCCAGCAGTTTAGGACGGCGTAGCACAGATACGCAGTATTTT. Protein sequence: CASSLGRRSTDTQYF.

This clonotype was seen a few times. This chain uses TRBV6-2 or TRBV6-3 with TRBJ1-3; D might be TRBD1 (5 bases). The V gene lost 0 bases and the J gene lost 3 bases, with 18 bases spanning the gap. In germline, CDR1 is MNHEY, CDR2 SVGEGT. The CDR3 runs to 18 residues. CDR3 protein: CASSYSRPTGPNGNTIYF. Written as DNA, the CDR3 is TGTGCCAGCAGTTACTCGCGCCCTACAGGACCCAATGGAAACACCATATATTTT.

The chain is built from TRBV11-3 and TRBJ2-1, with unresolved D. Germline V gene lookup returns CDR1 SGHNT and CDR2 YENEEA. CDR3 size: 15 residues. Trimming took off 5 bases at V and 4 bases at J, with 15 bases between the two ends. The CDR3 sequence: CASSDEAGGYNEQFF. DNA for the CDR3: TGTGCCAGCAGCGACGAGGCAGGCGGATACAATGAGCAGTTCTTC.

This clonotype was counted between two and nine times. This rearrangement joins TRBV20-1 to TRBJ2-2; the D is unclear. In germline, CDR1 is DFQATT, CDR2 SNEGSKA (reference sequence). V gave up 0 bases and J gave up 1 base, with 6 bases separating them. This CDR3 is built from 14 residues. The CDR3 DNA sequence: TGCAGTGCTAGAGATCTTATGAACACCGGGGAGCTGTTTTTT. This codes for CSARDLMNTGELFF.

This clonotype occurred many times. The chain's CDR3 is CASSPPAGQGWNEQFF. DNA of the CDR3: TGTGCCAGCAGCCCCCCAGCAGGCCAAGGTTGGAATGAGCAGTTCTTC. The V gene is TRBV7-9, the J gene TRBJ2-1; D uncertain. With 5 bases removed from V and 7 bases from J, the gap between germline ends came to 21 bases. The CDR3 has 16 residues. From germline, CDR1 is SEHNR and CDR2 FQNEAQ (reference sequence).

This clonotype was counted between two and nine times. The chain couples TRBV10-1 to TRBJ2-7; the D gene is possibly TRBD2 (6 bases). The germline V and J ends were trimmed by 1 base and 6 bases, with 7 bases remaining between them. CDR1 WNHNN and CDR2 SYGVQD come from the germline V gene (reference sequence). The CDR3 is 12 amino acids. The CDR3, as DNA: TGCGCCAGCAGTGAGTTGGAGGGCGAGCAGTACTTC. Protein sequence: CASSELEGEQYF.

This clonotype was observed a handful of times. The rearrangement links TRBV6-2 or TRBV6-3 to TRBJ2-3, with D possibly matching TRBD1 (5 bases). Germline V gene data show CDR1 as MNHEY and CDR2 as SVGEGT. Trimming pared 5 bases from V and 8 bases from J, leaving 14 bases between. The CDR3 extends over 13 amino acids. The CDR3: CASSNSMGLTQYF. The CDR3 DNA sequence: TGTGCCAGCAGTAATTCCATGGGGCTTACGCAGTATTTT.

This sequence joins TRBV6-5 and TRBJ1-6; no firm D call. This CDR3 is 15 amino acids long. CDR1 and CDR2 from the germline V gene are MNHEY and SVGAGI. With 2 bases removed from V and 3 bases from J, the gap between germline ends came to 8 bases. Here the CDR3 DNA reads TGTGCCAGCAGTTACAAGGGAGGCTATAATTCACCCCTCCACTTT. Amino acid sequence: CASSYKGGYNSPLHF.

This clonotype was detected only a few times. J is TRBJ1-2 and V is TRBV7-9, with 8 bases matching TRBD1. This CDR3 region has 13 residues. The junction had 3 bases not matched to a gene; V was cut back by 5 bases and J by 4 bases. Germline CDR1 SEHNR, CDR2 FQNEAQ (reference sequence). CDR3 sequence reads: CASSPDRGYGYTF. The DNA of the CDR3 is TGTGCCAGCAGCCCAGACAGGGGCTATGGCTACACCTTC.